This T cell receptor beta chain derives from a study of technical replicates of blood from a handful of donors (dated by TCRdb to the late 2010s). Worth noting for this clone: Its target antigen remains unknown. No qualities accompany the bases; no much larger clone lies one base away.

Library preparation used the immunoSEQ multiplex PCR assay. This immuneACCESS table, as held by TCRdb, lists in-frame sequences with V and J called but not all clones. Of the missing ones, under half trace to an unresolved V gene in checked studies; the others have no known cause. The sample contains approximately 70,000 clones, 90% to 95% of them found a single time. The ten largest make up 4.7% of the sample. The CDR3, cysteine through phenylalanine, is 17 amino acids long. Here the CDR3 DNA is all that survives: 51 bases in frame from base 1. Trimmed from V: 5 bases; trimmed from J: 0 bases; junction bases lacking a gene match: 7. Reading the germline V gene (reference sequence) gives CDR1 MNHEY and CDR2 SMNVEV.

The receptor comes from a human donor in good health. Some clones in this sample may be carry-over from other donors' samples. The chain was built from TRBV27 and TRBJ2-1, with 10 central nucleotides matching TRBD2. The specimen was PBMCs. The sequenced DNA: TGTGCCAGCAGTCCCATTCTAGCGGGGGTCTCCTACAATGAGCAGTTCTTC. This gives the protein CASSPILAGVSYNEQFF.